The 25 T cell receptor beta chains reported below all come from one sample, sequenced in a study of Graves' ophthalmopathy and Graves' hyperthyroidism. TCR beta CDR3 amplification used RNA transcripts. First-round RT-PCR employed HTBI primers, with a second-round multiplex PCR after it. Each CDR3 protein gets one entry after TCRdb re-called the multiplex PCR reads with MiXCR. The repertoire consists of 500,000 to 700,000 distinct CDR3 sequences, with about 24% occurring once and the leading ten covering approximately 7%. Sequenced: peripheral blood. Source of these receptors: a young woman with stable Graves' hyperthyroidism. Some clones in this sample may be carry-over from other donors' samples.

The chain carries TRBV18 and TRBJ2-7, with no clear D. CDR1 is KGHSH, CDR2 LQKENI, per germline. This CDR3 is 14 amino acids long. Trimming took 2 bases from V and 2 from J, leaving 10 bases between them. In DNA form, the CDR3 reads TGTGCCAGCTCACCATCTAGGGCCACCTACGAGCAGTACTTC. Amino acid sequence: CASSPSRATYEQYF.

This clonotype has a count of ten or more. The chain is built from TRBV5-1 and TRBJ2-7, with TRBD1 as a possible D gene (6 bases). Trimming took 4 bases from V and 2 from J, leaving 13 bases between them. The CDR3 is 14 amino acids. The germline CDR1 and CDR2 sequences are SGHRS and YFSETQ. This CDR3 is CASSPTGQTYEQYF. CDR3 in DNA: TGCGCCAGCAGCCCGACAGGACAAACCTACGAGCAGTACTTC.

Remarks on this clonotype: This could be a read error, since a much larger clone is one nucleotide away. This is likely a read error, given that the CDR3 carries no conserved phenylalanine or tryptophan at its end. As DNA, the CDR3 is TGTGCCAGCAGTACTTATCGTAGGGTGGACGGCAATCAGCCCCAGCATTTG. It encodes CASSTYRRVDGNQPQHL. The chain couples TRBV28 to TRBJ1-5; D gene unclear. Germline lookup yields CDR1 MDHEN and CDR2 SYDVKM. The CDR3 runs to 17 residues. Trimming took 5 bases from V and 2 from J, leaving 19 bases between them.

This clonotype was counted many times. The V call is TRBV6-5, the J call TRBJ1-1; D call uncertain. There are 14 residues in the CDR3. Trimming cost V 0 bases and J 9 bases, with 14 bases left between them. The germline CDR1 and CDR2 sequences are MNHEY and SVGAGI. CDR3 sequence reads: CASSYSDSRPQAFF. Written as DNA, the CDR3 is TGTGCCAGCAGTTACTCCGACTCACGACCGCAAGCTTTCTTT.

The CDR3 here is CASSYLWTGKANYGYTF. The DNA for the CDR3 is TGTGCCAGCAGTTACCTGTGGACAGGGAAAGCTAACTATGGCTACACCTTC. The gene calls are TRBV6-5 and TRBJ1-2; 8 nucleotides align to TRBD1. CDR3 length equals 17 residues. The V gene's germline CDR1 is MNHEY and CDR2 SVGAGI. Trimming at V came to 2 bases and at J to 0 bases, leaving 8 bases not matched to a gene.

This clonotype was seen at least ten times. This chain uses TRBV6-1 with TRBJ2-2; D might be TRBD1 or TRBD2, each matching 5 bases. The CDR3 covers 15 residues. V shed 1 base and J shed 8 bases, with 14 bases lying between them. The germline CDR1 and CDR2 sequences are MNHNS and SASEGT. The CDR3 here is CASSEGGQGSGELFF. For the CDR3, the DNA is TGTGCCAGCAGTGAAGGCGGGCAGGGATCGGGGGAGCTGTTTTTT.

This clonotype was seen repeatedly, ten times or more. The chain couples TRBV6-1 to TRBJ2-2; D gene ambiguous. This CDR3 contains 15 residues. Trimming removed 7 bases at V and 6 bases at J, with 18 bases between. Germline V gives CDR1 MNHNS, CDR2 SASEGT. DNA of the CDR3: TGTGCCAGCATCCGAAGGCAGGAATACTCCGGGGAGCTGTTTTTT. It yields the protein CASIRRQEYSGELFF.

Concerning this clonotype: This may stem from a read error, because a much larger clone lies one nucleotide away. This sequence joins TRBV20-1 and TRBJ2-7; a possible D gene is TRBD1 (5 bases). The CDR3 loop spans 14 amino acids. Germline CDR1 reads DFQATT; CDR2 reads SNEGSKA (reference sequence). The CDR3 coding sequence is TGCAGTGCTAGTGACAGTTCCAGCTCCTACGAGCAGTGCTTC. It encodes CSASDSSSSYEQCF.

This clonotype came up many times. The chain is built from TRBV6-1 and TRBJ1-3, with a possible D match to TRBD1 (5 bases). Trimming stripped 0 bases from V and 12 bases from J, with 15 bases between. The CDR3 has 14 residues. Per the germline V gene, CDR1 is MNHNS and CDR2 is SASEGT. The CDR3 DNA follows: TGTGCCAGCAGTGAAGCTTGGAGGGGTGCGAACATATATTTT. Encoded protein: CASSEAWRGANIYF.

This clonotype was observed at least ten times. This may come from a read error, since a much larger clone is one base off. The chain has TRBV11-2 and TRBJ1-6; D possibly corresponds to TRBD1 (6 bases). This CDR3 is 15 amino acids long. With 0 bases removed from V and 9 bases from J, the gap between germline ends came to 12 bases. The germline gives CDR1 SGHAT, CDR2 FQNNGV. This CDR3 is CASSLDPGAGSPLHF. In DNA, the CDR3 is TGTGCCAGCAGCTTAGATCCAGGGGCAGGTTCACCCCTCCACTTT.

The chain couples TRBV25-1 to TRBJ2-7; 8 bases are a match to TRBD1. After removal of 4 bases from V and 4 bases from J, the junction contained 6 bases not matched to a gene. CDR1 MGHDK and CDR2 SYGVNS come from the germline V gene. CDR3 length equals 14 residues. The CDR3 loop is CASSVQGVNYEQYF. Here the CDR3 DNA reads TGTGCCAGCAGTGTACAGGGGGTTAATTACGAGCAGTACTTC.

The rearrangement uses TRBV12-3 or TRBV12-4 and TRBJ1-5; D remains unclear. The V gene lost 2 bases and the J gene lost 0 bases, with 14 bases spanning the gap. The CDR3 is 17 amino acids. CDR3: CASSLSGGSISNQPQHF. CDR3 coding DNA: TGTGCCAGCAGTTTAAGCGGAGGGAGCATTAGCAATCAGCCCCAGCATTTT.

The table lists this clonotype with many counts. The chain recombines TRBV11-2 with TRBJ2-7; 8 nucleotides line up with TRBD1. CDR3 size: 17 residues. CDR1 and CDR2 (germline): SGHAT, FQNNGV. Unmatched junction bases numbered 13, after V lost 3 bases and J lost 3 bases. CDR3 coding DNA: TGTGCCAGCAGCTTGAGGGTCCTTGACAGGGGCTACTACGAGCAGTACTTC. Translated, it gives CASSLRVLDRGYYEQYF.

The chain uses TRBV19 and TRBJ1-1; D may be TRBD1 (5 bases). The germline V gene has CDR1 LNHDA and CDR2 SQIVND (reference sequence). This CDR3 has 14 residues. V gave up 10 bases and J gave up 1 base, with 16 bases separating them. CDR3 DNA: TGTGCCACAACCGTGACAGCCACGAACACTGAAGCTTTCTTT. Protein sequence: CATTVTATNTEAFF.

This clonotype has a count of ten or more. The chain combines TRBV5-1 with TRBJ2-6; D remains unclear. The V gene lost 5 bases and the J gene lost 2 bases, with 8 bases spanning the gap. Per the germline V gene, CDR1 is SGHRS and CDR2 is YFSETQ. The CDR3 spans 14 residues. CDR3 nucleotides: TGCGCCAGCAGTCAACCAGCTGGGGCCAACGTCCTGACTTTC. Translating gives CASSQPAGANVLTF.

This clonotype has at least ten counts. The chain has TRBV2 and TRBJ1-1; the D gene is possibly TRBD1 (5 bases). V shed 7 bases and J shed 0 bases, with 12 bases lying between them. Per germline, CDR1 SNHLY and CDR2 FYNNEI. The CDR3 has 14 residues. The CDR3 sequence is CASIFRAMNTEAFF. The CDR3 coding sequence is TGTGCCAGCATATTCAGGGCCATGAACACTGAAGCTTTCTTT.

To note about this clonotype: A read error is possible here, since a much larger clone lies one base away. The chain recombines TRBV19 with TRBJ2-7; TRBD1 matches at 10 bases. The CDR3 length is 17 residues. Looked up from germline, CDR1 is LNHDA and CDR2 is SQIVND (reference sequence). V dropped 4 bases and J dropped 6; count of bases not matched to a gene: 15. In DNA, the CDR3 is TGTGCCAGTAGTAGTAGTAGCAGACAGCGGGACAGGGGCGAGCAGTACGTC. This sequence encodes CASSSSSRQRDRGEQYV.

This clonotype showed up many times. The V gene is TRBV4-2, the J gene TRBJ2-5, with D perhaps TRBD2 (5 bases). The CDR3 loop spans 15 amino acids. Germline loops: CDR1 LGHNA, CDR2 YNFKEQ. V gave up 0 bases and J gave up 5 bases, with 13 bases separating them. The CDR3 nucleotides read TGTGCCAGCAGCCAAGAAGAGGGCCCTTTTGAGACCCAGTACTTC. This sequence encodes CASSQEEGPFETQYF.

V gene TRBV4-2 combines with J gene TRBJ2-6, with 8 bases aligning to TRBD1. Unmatched junction bases numbered 11, after V lost 3 bases and J lost 4 bases. The CDR3 loop spans 18 amino acids. The V gene's germline CDR1 is LGHNA and CDR2 YNFKEQ. The CDR3 loop reads CASSQQPQGAGGANVLTF. DNA of the CDR3: TGTGCCAGCAGCCAGCAACCTCAGGGGGCGGGAGGGGCCAACGTCCTGACTTTC.

The table lists this clonotype with a few counts. This chain uses TRBV18 with TRBJ1-1, with 8 bases lining up with TRBD1. The J segment lost 8 bases and the V segment lost 3 bases, leaving 8 bases of the junction unmatched. CDR1 is KGHSH, CDR2 LQKENI, per germline. This CDR3 has 14 residues. The CDR3: CASSPADRAAEAFF. For the CDR3, the DNA is TGTGCCAGCTCACCGGCGGACAGGGCCGCAGAAGCTTTCTTT.

This clonotype occurred many times. The V gene is TRBV6-2 or TRBV6-3, the J gene TRBJ2-2, with D hard to call. CDR3 size: 13 residues. The V and J ends lost 5 bases and 6 bases respectively, with 10 bases between them. CDR1 MNHEY and CDR2 SVGEGT come from the germline V gene. CDR3 amino acids: CASSVLRSGELFF. For the CDR3, the DNA is TGTGCCAGCAGTGTACTGCGTTCCGGGGAGCTGTTTTTT.

The chain combines TRBV27 with TRBJ1-2, with TRBD1 as a possible D gene (5 bases). The CDR3 has 14 amino acids. From germline, CDR1 is MNHEY and CDR2 SMNVEV (reference sequence). The germline V and J ends were trimmed by 3 bases and 4 bases, with 12 bases remaining between them. DNA for the CDR3: TGTGCCAGCAGTTTCCGTCGGGGGTCCTATGGCTACACCTTC. This codes for CASSFRRGSYGYTF.

The table lists this clonotype with a count of one. CDR3 nucleotide sequence: TGTGCCAGCACCCATTGGGGGGTAAAAGCTTTCTTT. The encoded protein is CASTHWGVKAFF. The chain uses TRBV7-9 and TRBJ1-1, with D perhaps TRBD1 (5 bases). Trimming removed 7 bases from V and 9 bases from J, with 15 bases in between. Germline CDR1 is SEHNR and CDR2 is FQNEAQ (reference sequence). The CDR3 loop spans 12 amino acids.

The J gene is TRBJ2-2, the V gene TRBV12-3 or TRBV12-4; D is uncertain. The CDR3 runs 15 residues. V was shortened by 3 bases and J by 4 bases, with 12 bases between the two germline ends. This CDR3 reads CASSFRTLSTGELFF. The CDR3 nucleotides are TGTGCCAGCAGTTTCAGGACCCTTAGCACCGGGGAGCTGTTTTTT.

The V gene is TRBV15, the J gene TRBJ1-1; D not certain. Per the germline V gene, CDR1 is LNHNV and CDR2 is YYDKDF (reference sequence). This CDR3 has 13 residues. Trimming stripped 0 bases from V and 2 bases from J, with 4 bases between. The CDR3: CATSRDANTEAFF. The CDR3 DNA sequence: TGTGCCACCAGCAGAGATGCTAACACTGAAGCTTTCTTT. The full variable domain, rest sourced from reference TRBV15 and TRBJ1-1, is DAMVIQNPRYQVTQFGKPVTLSCSQTLNHNVMYWYQQKSSQAPKLLFHYYDKDFNNEADTPDNFQSRRPNTSFCFLDIRSPGLGDTAMYLCATSRDANTEAFFGQGTRLTVV.